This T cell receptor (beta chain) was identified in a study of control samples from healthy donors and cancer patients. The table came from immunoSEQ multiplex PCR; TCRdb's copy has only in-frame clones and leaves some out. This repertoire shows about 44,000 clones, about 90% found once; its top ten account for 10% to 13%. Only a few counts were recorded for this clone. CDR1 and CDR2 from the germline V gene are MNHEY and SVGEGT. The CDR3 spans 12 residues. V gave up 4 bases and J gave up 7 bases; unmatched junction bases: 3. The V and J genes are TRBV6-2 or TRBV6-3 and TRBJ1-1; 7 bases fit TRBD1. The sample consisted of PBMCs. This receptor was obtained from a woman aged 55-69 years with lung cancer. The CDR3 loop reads CASSFDRVEAFF. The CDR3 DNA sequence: TGTGCCAGCAGTTTCGACAGGGTTGAAGCTTTCTTT.